One and the same sample provided the 24 T cell receptor beta chains below, sequenced in a study of T cell responses to AZD1222 COVID-19 vaccine. Profiling relied on immunoSEQ multiplex PCR, and the TCRdb table lists in-frame clones only, not all of them. Of around 150,000 clones in the sample, about 90% were seen once. Sequencing was performed on peripheral blood, taken 28 days after the second AZD1222 dose. The receptors shown here come from an adult who received the AZD1222 COVID-19 vaccine.

The V gene is TRBV6-1, the J gene TRBJ1-5; TRBD1 matches 9 bases. Trimming cost V 6 bases and J 1 base; bases outside gene matches: 7. From germline, CDR1 is MNHNS and CDR2 SASEGT. The CDR3 spans 16 residues. CDR3 region: CASSERQGVSNQPQHF. CDR3 nucleotides: TGTGCCAGCAGCGAAAGACAGGGGGTAAGCAATCAGCCCCAGCATTTT.

The V call is TRBV6-5, the J call TRBJ2-7; possible D gene TRBD2, 7 bases. Trimming left V 7 bases short and J 6 bases short, with 16 bases between. The CDR3 is made up of 13 amino acids. The germline gives CDR1 MNHEY, CDR2 SVGAGI. CDR3 protein: CASNEGGPSEQYF. CDR3 DNA sequence: TGTGCCAGCAACGAGGGGGGGCCGTCCGAGCAGTACTTC.

This chain joins TRBV6-5 and TRBJ1-6, with D hard to call. Germline CDR1 and CDR2: MNHEY and SVGAGI. The V and J ends lost 7 bases and 14 bases respectively, with 15 bases between them. The CDR3 runs to 12 residues. DNA of the CDR3: TGTGCCAGCAATAAAGAAGCGGCAGCCCTCCACTTT. Translated, it gives CASNKEAAALHF.

CDR3 nucleotides: TGTGCCAGCAGTTACGGCGGGGGGGCCTACGAGCAGTACTTC. Translated: CASSYGGGAYEQYF. The V and J genes are TRBV6-5 and TRBJ2-7, with TRBD2 identical over 9 bases. Germline V lookup: CDR1 MNHEY, CDR2 SVGAGI. CDR3 size: 14 residues. V was clipped by 2 bases and J by 2 bases; unmatched bases: 1.

This clone was found a few times. The chain carries TRBV7-8 and TRBJ1-4; 7 bases are a match to TRBD1. There are 15 residues in the CDR3. V gave up 8 bases and J gave up 4 bases; unmatched junction bases: 10. Germline V gene data show CDR1 as SGHVS and CDR2 as FQNEAQ. DNA for the CDR3: TGTGCCAGCGGATTCCGGGACAGCCTTAATGAAAAACTGTTTTTT. Translated, it gives CASGFRDSLNEKLFF. The entire variable domain, with the rest obtained from reference TRBV7-8 and TRBJ1-4, is as follows: GAGVSQSPRYKVAKRGQDVALRCDPISGHVSLFWYQQALGQGPEFLTYFQNEAQLDKSGLPSDRFFAERPEGSVSTLKIQRTQQEDSAVYLCASGFRDSLNEKLFFGSGTQLSVL.

The genes are TRBV7-9 and TRBJ2-3, with 11 bases identical to TRBD2. With 2 bases clipped from V and 5 bases from J, the junction kept 6 bases outside the gene matches. The CDR3 has 16 amino acids. The germline gives CDR1 SEHNR, CDR2 FQNEAQ (reference sequence). CDR3 region: CASSLLSGGAGDTQYF. The CDR3 DNA follows: TGTGCCAGCAGCTTACTTAGCGGGGGGGCGGGAGATACGCAGTATTTT.

This chain uses TRBV27 with TRBJ1-1; no reliable D call. Germline CDR1 is MNHEY and CDR2 is SMNVEV (reference sequence). This CDR3 has 13 residues. Between the trimmed V and J ends, which lost 5 bases and 5 bases, there was a span of 12 bases. The CDR3 DNA reads as TGTGCCAGCAGTAGCTCCGCCTGGACTGAAGCTTTCTTT. It encodes CASSSSAWTEAFF.

The chain has TRBV30 and TRBJ1-5; D remains unclear. Trimming left V 0 bases short and J 1 base short, with 4 bases between. Germline V gene sequence: CDR1 GTSNPN, CDR2 SVGIG (reference sequence). This CDR3 is 13 amino acids long. Here the CDR3 reads CAWSVRSNQPQHF. In DNA form, the CDR3 reads TGTGCCTGGAGTGTAAGAAGCAATCAGCCCCAGCATTTT.

The chain is built from TRBV15 and TRBJ1-2; D unclear. This CDR3 region has 11 residues. Germline loops: CDR1 LNHNV, CDR2 YYDKDF (reference sequence). V was shortened by 5 bases and J by 0 bases, with 1 base between the two germline ends. The CDR3 loop is CATSSNYGYTF. The CDR3 DNA is TGTGCCACCAGCTCTAACTATGGCTACACCTTC.

This chain uses TRBV7-2 with TRBJ1-4; unclear D gene. The V end lost 2 bases, the J end lost 4 bases, and 11 bases lay between the germline ends. The germline gives CDR1 SGHTA, CDR2 FQGNSA. There are 15 residues in the CDR3. CDR3 bases: TGTGCCAGCAGCTTATCCAGTGGGGATAATGAAAAACTGTTTTTT. It encodes CASSLSSGDNEKLFF.

This chain links TRBV2 with TRBJ2-7; D is possibly TRBD1 (6 bases). The CDR3 has 13 residues. Trimming took 8 bases from V and 2 from J, leaving 13 bases between them. Germline V lookup: CDR1 SNHLY, CDR2 FYNNEI. The CDR3: CASSGQIPYEQYF. CDR3 bases: TGTGCCAGCTCCGGACAGATCCCCTACGAGCAGTACTTC.

V usage is TRBV4-1 and J usage is TRBJ1-2; 7 nucleotides match TRBD1. The V gene's germline CDR1 is MGHRA and CDR2 YSYEKL. The CDR3 covers 16 residues. After removal of 4 bases from V and 1 base from J, the junction contained 9 bases not matched to a gene. The CDR3 spells CASSRNTGQINYGYTF. For the CDR3, the DNA is TGCGCCAGCAGCCGCAATACGGGACAGATTAACTATGGCTACACCTTC.

The rearrangement uses TRBV10-3 and TRBJ2-3; 8 bases align to TRBD2. This CDR3 region has 17 residues. Germline V gene sequence: CDR1 ENHRY, CDR2 SYGVKD. V lost 4 bases to trimming and J lost 4 bases; unmatched junction nucleotides: 13. The CDR3 bases are TGTGCCATCAGTGGGCCTAACGGGGGGGCCCTGGCAGATACGCAGTATTTT. As protein: CAISGPNGGALADTQYF.

The chain is built from TRBV10-3 and TRBJ2-3; 12 bases are a match to TRBD2. There are 16 residues in the CDR3. The V and J ends lost 4 bases and 4 bases, in that order; junction bases with no gene match: 6. Germline V gene sequence: CDR1 ENHRY, CDR2 SYGVKD. The CDR3 nucleotides read TGTGCCATCAGTGCGTTTCTAGCGGGGGGGGCAGATACGCAGTATTTT. It is translated as CAISAFLAGGADTQYF.

The V gene is TRBV4-1, the J gene TRBJ1-2, with D possibly being TRBD1 (6 bases). The CDR3 is made up of 15 amino acids. V was cut by 1 base and J by 8 bases, with 17 bases left in between. Germline CDR1 MGHRA, CDR2 YSYEKL. The CDR3 here is CASSQVSGVGGGYTF. As DNA, the CDR3 is TGCGCCAGCAGCCAAGTTTCCGGAGTGGGGGGCGGCTACACCTTC.

In its sample, this clone was seen a few times. The gene calls are TRBV12-5 and TRBJ2-1, with D unresolved. Germline V lookup: CDR1 LGHNT, CDR2 FRNRAP. The CDR3 is 12 amino acids. Trimming cost V 3 bases and J 5 bases, with 5 bases left between them. CDR3 DNA sequence: TGTGCTAGTGGTTTCCCCAACAATGAGCAGTTCTTC. This gives the protein CASGFPNNEQFF.

The V call is TRBV7-9, the J call TRBJ2-3; D unclear. The V gene's germline CDR1 is SEHNR and CDR2 FQNEAQ (reference sequence). The V and J ends lost 2 bases and 6 bases respectively, with 9 bases between them. The CDR3 length is 13 residues. CDR3 region: CASSLNVLDTQYF. CDR3 bases: TGTGCCAGCAGCTTAAATGTCTTGGATACGCAGTATTTT.

V usage is TRBV18 and J usage is TRBJ1-2; possible D gene TRBD1, 6 bases. Per the germline V gene, CDR1 is KGHSH and CDR2 is LQKENI. The CDR3 length is 13 residues. V was trimmed by 6 bases and J by 6 bases, leaving 14 bases between them. CDR3 in amino acids: CASSRRGSDGYTF. The CDR3 DNA reads TGTGCCAGCTCCCGCAGGGGATCGGATGGCTACACCTTC.

This chain joins TRBV27 and TRBJ2-1, with TRBD1 matching over 12 bases. Germline-derived CDR1 and CDR2 are MNHEY and SMNVEV (reference sequence). V gave up 4 bases and J gave up 7 bases; unmatched junction bases: 5. The CDR3 is made up of 15 amino acids. The CDR3 is CASSWGQGARNEQFF. Written as DNA, the CDR3 is TGTGCCAGCAGTTGGGGACAGGGGGCGCGAAATGAGCAGTTCTTC.

V gene TRBV10-3 combines with J gene TRBJ2-7; 9 bases match TRBD1. Trimming removed 6 bases from V and 3 bases from J; junction bases left unmatched: 15. Germline assignment: CDR1 ENHRY and CDR2 SYGVKD. The CDR3 sequence is 17 residues long. The CDR3 is CAIRGTGQDRGSYEQYF. In nucleotides, the CDR3 is TGTGCCATCAGGGGGACTGGTCAGGACAGGGGAAGCTACGAGCAGTACTTC.

This clone is a singleton in its sample. The rearrangement uses TRBV6-5 and TRBJ1-5; D is possibly TRBD1 (6 bases). The CDR3 extends over 13 amino acids. CDR1 MNHEY and CDR2 SVGAGI come from the germline V gene. V lost 6 bases and J 5 bases, leaving 11 bases between the germline ends. CDR3 coding DNA: TGTGCCAGCAGAAAGACAGGACATCAGCCCCAGCATTTT. Translating it yields CASRKTGHQPQHF.

This chain joins TRBV3-1 (or the pseudogene TRBV3-2) and TRBJ2-5; a weak D match, TRBD1 (6 bases). The CDR3 runs 14 residues. CDR1 is LGHDT, CDR2 YNNKEL, per germline (reference sequence). V was clipped by 4 bases and J by 5 bases, with 14 bases between them. CDR3 in amino acids: CASSPPARGETQYF. The CDR3 nucleotides are TGTGCCAGCAGCCCGCCCGCGAGGGGGGAGACCCAGTACTTC.

The J gene is TRBJ2-5, the V gene TRBV9; perhaps D is TRBD1 or TRBD2 (5 bases each). With 0 bases removed from V and 1 base from J, the gap between germline ends came to 7 bases. CDR1 is SGDLS, CDR2 YYNGEE, per germline. The CDR3 has 14 residues. DNA for the CDR3: TGTGCCAGCAGCGTAGGGGGGAGCCAAGAGACCCAGTACTTC. This codes for CASSVGGSQETQYF.

This chain uses TRBV12-5 with TRBJ1-2; no definite D call. Trimming cost V 5 bases and J 8 bases, with 15 bases left between them. The germline CDR1 and CDR2 sequences are LGHNT and FRNRAP. The CDR3 has 13 amino acids. The CDR3 here is CASGAGRLGGYTF. As DNA, the CDR3 is TGTGCTAGTGGTGCCGGTCGCCTAGGGGGCTACACCTTC.